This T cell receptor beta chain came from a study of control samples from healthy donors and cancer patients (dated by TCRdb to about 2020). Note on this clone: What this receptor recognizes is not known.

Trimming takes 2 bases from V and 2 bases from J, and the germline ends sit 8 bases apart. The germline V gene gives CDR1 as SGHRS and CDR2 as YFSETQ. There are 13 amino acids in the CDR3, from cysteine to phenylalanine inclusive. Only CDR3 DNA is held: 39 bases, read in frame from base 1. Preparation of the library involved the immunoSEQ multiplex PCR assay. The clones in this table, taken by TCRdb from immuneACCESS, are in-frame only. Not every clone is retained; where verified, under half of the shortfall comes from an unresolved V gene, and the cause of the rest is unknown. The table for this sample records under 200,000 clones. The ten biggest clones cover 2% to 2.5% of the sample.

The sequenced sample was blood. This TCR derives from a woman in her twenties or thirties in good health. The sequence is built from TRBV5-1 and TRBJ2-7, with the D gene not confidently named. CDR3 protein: CASSLGSPYEQYF. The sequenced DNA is TGCGCCAGCAGCTTAGGCAGCCCCTACGAGCAGTACTTC.